The rows below give T cell receptor beta chains drawn from one sample of a study of T cell responses to AZD1222 COVID-19 vaccine. Method: immunoSEQ multiplex PCR; TCRdb's copy keeps in-frame clones and lacks some. The table includes around 88,000 clones, almost 90% detected once. The sequenced sample was peripheral blood, obtained on day 0 of MenACWY control vaccination. The receptors stem from an adult in good health. The CDR3 runs from the conserved cysteine through the conserved F or W. Fields, in order: V gene, D gene, J gene, clone size, CDR3 DNA, CDR3 protein. D genes are given only for firm matches. Clone size appears in some rows only: once, few, many, or a class for an expanded clone.

>TRBV6-1|TRBD1|TRBJ1-5|.
TGTGCCAGCAGTGAAGTTACAGGGGCCAATCAGCCCCAGCATTTT
CASSEVTGANQPQHF
>TRBV6-2/TRBV6-3|.|TRBJ1-2|.
TGTGCCAGCAGTTACTTACACTATGGCTACACCTTC
CASSYLHYGYTF
>TRBV6-1|TRBD1|TRBJ1-2|.
TGTGCCAGCAGTGAGGGAGGACAGGGCAACAACTATGGCTACACCTTC
CASSEGGQGNNYGYTF
>TRBV7-2|TRBD1|TRBJ1-5|.
TGTGCCAGCAGCTTTAGACAGGGTGATCAGCCCCAGCATTTT
CASSFRQGDQPQHF
>TRBV28|TRBD1|TRBJ1-2|.
TGTGCCAGCAGCGACGGAGGGAGGGCAGGGGGCGCAGTAAGGTATGGCTACACCTTC
CASSDGGRAGGAVRYGYTF
>TRBV19|TRBD1|TRBJ2-7|.
TGTGCCAGTAGTCTTGTACAGGGGGGATCGAGCGAGCAGTACTTC
CASSLVQGGSSEQYF
>TRBV7-2|TRBD1|TRBJ2-4|once
TGTGCCAGCAGCGTGCGGACAGGCCAACCGGAAAACATTCAGTACTTC
CASSVRTGQPENIQYF
>TRBV6-1|TRBD1|TRBJ1-1|.
TGTGCCAGCAGTGAAGCAGTGGGACAGGGTTGGGACACTGAAGCTTTCTTT
CASSEAVGQGWDTEAFF
>TRBV7-9|TRBD1|TRBJ1-5|.
TGTGCCAGCAGCCAAACTACCGGGACAGGGGGTCTCCAGCCCCAGCATTTT
CASSQTTGTGGLQPQHF
>TRBV10-3|TRBD1|TRBJ2-2|.
TGTGCCATCAGTGACCCGGGACAGGGGAACACCGGGGAGCTGTTTTTT
CAISDPGQGNTGELFF
>TRBV5-1|TRBD1|TRBJ2-7|.
TGCGCCAGCAGCTTTATACAGGGGGCGGGTGAGCAGTACTTC
CASSFIQGAGEQYF
>TRBV3-1/TRBV3-2|.|TRBJ1-4|.
TGTGCCAGCAGCCAAGATTTTGGAAGGGGCGAAAAACTGTTTTTT
CASSQDFGRGEKLFF
>TRBV28|.|TRBJ1-2|.
TGTGCCAGCAGTCCAGGGGTCAACTATGGCTACACCTTC
CASSPGVNYGYTF
>TRBV10-2|.|TRBJ1-5|few
TGCGCCAGCAGTTTGGACAACTATCAGCCCCAGCATTTT
CASSLDNYQPQHF
>TRBV5-1|TRBD2|TRBJ2-2|once
TGCGCCAGCAGCTTGGAAGGTAGCGGGGGGTTCACCGGGGAGCTGTTTTTT
CASSLEGSGGFTGELFF
>TRBV5-5|TRBD2|TRBJ2-2|.
TGTGCCAGCAGCTTTAGCGGGGGGGCCGTCGGGGAGCTGTTTTTT
CASSFSGGAVGELFF
>TRBV28|.|TRBJ1-4|.
TGTGCCAGCAGTCCCGCAGGGGTTCGGGAAAAACTGTTTTTT
CASSPAGVREKLFF
>TRBV7-2|.|TRBJ1-3|.
TGTGCCAGCAGCTTAGCGCAGGGCTCTGGAAACACCATATATTTT
CASSLAQGSGNTIYF
>TRBV19|.|TRBJ2-2|.
TGTGCCAGTAGTCCTCAGAGTAAGAACACCGGGGAGCTGTTTTTT
CASSPQSKNTGELFF
>TRBV10-3|TRBD1|TRBJ1-1|.
TGTGCCATCAGTGGAAGGGCAGGGGGCACTGAAGCTTTCTTT
CAISGRAGGTEAFF
>TRBV7-9|.|TRBJ2-2|.
TGTGCCAGCAGCCCCGGGGTCGCCGGGGAGCTGTTTTTT
CASSPGVAGELFF
>TRBV2|.|TRBJ1-3|.
TGTGCCAGCAGTGAGGGTGGGGAAACTGGAAACACCATATATTTT
CASSEGGETGNTIYF
>TRBV29-1|.|TRBJ2-5|.
TGCAGCGCCGGGGTCCACCAAGAGACCCAGTACTTC
CSAGVHQETQYF
>TRBV9|TRBD1|TRBJ2-7|.
TGTGCCAGCAGCCCCCGACAGGGGCACACCTCCTACGAGCAGTACTTC
CASSPRQGHTSYEQYF